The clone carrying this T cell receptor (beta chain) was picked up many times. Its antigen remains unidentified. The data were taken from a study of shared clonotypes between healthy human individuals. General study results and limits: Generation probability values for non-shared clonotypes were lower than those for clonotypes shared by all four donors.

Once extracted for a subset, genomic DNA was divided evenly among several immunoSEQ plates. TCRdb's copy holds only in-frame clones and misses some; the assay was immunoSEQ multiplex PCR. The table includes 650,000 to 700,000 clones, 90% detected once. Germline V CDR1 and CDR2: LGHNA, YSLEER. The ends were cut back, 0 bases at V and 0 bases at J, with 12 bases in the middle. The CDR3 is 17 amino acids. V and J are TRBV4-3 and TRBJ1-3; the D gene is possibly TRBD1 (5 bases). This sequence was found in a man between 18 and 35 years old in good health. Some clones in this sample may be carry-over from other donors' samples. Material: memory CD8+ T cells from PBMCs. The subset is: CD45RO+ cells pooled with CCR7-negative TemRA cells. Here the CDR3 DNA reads TGCGCCAGCAGCCAAGATGGCAGGGCAGGCTCTGGAAACACCATATATTTT. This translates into CASSQDGRAGSGNTIYF.